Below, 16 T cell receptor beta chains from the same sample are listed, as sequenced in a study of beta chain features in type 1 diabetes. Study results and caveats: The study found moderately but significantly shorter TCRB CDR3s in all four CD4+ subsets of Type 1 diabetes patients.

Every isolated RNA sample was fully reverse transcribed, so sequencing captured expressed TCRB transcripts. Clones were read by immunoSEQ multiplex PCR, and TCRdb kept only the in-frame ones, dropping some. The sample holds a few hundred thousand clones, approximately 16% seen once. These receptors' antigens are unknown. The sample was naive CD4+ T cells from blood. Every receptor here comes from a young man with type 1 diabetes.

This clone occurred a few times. The CDR3 spells CASRDRESGYEQYF. The CDR3 DNA reads TGTGCCAGCAGGGACAGAGAAAGTGGCTACGAGCAGTACTTC. The gene calls are TRBV28 and TRBJ2-7; possibly TRBD1 for D (6 bases). Trimming left V 6 bases short and J 3 bases short, with 15 bases between. Germline V gene sequence: CDR1 MDHEN, CDR2 SYDVKM. The CDR3 loop spans 14 amino acids.

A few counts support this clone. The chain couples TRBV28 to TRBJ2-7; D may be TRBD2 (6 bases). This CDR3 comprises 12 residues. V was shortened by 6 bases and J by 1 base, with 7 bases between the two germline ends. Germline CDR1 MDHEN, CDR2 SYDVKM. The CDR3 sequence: CASRGTSYEQYF. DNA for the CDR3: TGTGCCAGCAGGGGGACTTCCTACGAGCAGTACTTC.

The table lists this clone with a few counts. DNA of the CDR3: TGTGCCAGCAGCCGGGGGCGGGAGAGTCCCTACGAGCAGTACTTC. Translation: CASSRGRESPYEQYF. V and J are TRBV4-2 and TRBJ2-7, with D tentatively TRBD2 (7 bases). V was trimmed by 4 bases and J by 2 bases, leaving 15 bases between them. The CDR3 contains 15 residues. Per the germline V gene, CDR1 is LGHNA and CDR2 is YNFKEQ.

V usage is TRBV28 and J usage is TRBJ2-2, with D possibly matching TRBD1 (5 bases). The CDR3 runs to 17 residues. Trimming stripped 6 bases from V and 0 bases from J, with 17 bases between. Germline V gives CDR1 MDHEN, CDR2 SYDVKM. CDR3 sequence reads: CASRLDSPSANTGELFF. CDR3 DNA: TGTGCCAGCAGGCTTGACAGCCCAAGCGCGAACACCGGGGAGCTGTTTTTT.

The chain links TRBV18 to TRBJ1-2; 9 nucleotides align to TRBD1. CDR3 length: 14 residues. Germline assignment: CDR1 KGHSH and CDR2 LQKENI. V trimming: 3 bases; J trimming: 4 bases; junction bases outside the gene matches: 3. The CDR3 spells CASSPEGQGYGYTF. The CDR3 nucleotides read TGTGCCAGCTCACCCGAGGGACAGGGCTATGGCTACACCTTC.

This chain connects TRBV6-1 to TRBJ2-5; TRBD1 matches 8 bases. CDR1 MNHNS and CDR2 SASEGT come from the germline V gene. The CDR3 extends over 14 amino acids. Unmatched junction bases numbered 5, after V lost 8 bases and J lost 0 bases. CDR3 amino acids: CASARTGNQETQYF. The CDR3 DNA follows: TGTGCCAGCGCCCGGACAGGGAACCAAGAGACCCAGTACTTC.

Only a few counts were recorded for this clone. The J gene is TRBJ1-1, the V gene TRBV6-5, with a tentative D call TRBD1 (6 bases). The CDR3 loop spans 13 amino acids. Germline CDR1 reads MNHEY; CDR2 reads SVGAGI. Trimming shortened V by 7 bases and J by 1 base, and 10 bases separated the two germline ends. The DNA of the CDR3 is TGTGCCAGCAACTACAGGGAGAACACTGAAGCTTTCTTT. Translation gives CASNYRENTEAFF.

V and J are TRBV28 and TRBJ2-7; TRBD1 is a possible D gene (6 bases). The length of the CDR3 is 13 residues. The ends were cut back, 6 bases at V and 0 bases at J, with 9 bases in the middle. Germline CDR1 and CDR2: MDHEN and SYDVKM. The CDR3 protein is CASRTTGSYEQYF. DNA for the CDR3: TGTGCCAGCAGGACGACAGGCTCCTACGAGCAGTACTTC. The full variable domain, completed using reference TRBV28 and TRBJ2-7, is DVKVTQSSRYLVKRTGEKVFLECVQDMDHENMFWYRQDPGLGLRLIYFSYDVKMKEKGDIPEGYSVSREKKERFSLILESASTNQTSMYLCASRTTGSYEQYFGPGTRLTVT.

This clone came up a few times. The CDR3 DNA reads as TGTGCCAGCAGCTTGGGGGGACACTTGAACTATGGCTACACCTTC. Its protein is CASSLGGHLNYGYTF. This rearrangement joins TRBV5-4 to TRBJ1-2, with D perhaps TRBD1 (6 bases). Germline CDR1 reads SGHNT; CDR2 reads YYREEE (reference sequence). V dropped 0 bases and J dropped 2 bases, with 11 bases sitting between them. The CDR3 has 15 amino acids.

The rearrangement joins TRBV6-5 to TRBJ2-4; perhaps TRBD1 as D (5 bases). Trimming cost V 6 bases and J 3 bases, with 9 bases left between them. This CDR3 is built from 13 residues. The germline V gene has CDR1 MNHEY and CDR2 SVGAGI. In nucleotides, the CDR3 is TGTGCCAGCAGGGCAGGGAACAAAAACATTCAGTACTTC. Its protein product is CASRAGNKNIQYF.

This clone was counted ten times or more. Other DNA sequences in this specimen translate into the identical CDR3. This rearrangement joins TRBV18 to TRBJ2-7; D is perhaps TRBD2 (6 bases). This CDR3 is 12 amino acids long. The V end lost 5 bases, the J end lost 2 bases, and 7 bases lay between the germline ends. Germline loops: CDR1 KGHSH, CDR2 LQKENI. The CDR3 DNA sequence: TGTGCCAGCTCAGGGGGGACCTACGAGCAGTACTTC. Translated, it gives CASSGGTYEQYF.

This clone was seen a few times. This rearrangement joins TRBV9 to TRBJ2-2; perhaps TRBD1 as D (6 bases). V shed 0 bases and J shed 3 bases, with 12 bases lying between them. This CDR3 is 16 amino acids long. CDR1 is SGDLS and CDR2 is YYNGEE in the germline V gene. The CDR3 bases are TGTGCCAGCAGCGTAGATGGAGGACAGTACACCGGGGAGCTGTTTTTT. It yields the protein CASSVDGGQYTGELFF.

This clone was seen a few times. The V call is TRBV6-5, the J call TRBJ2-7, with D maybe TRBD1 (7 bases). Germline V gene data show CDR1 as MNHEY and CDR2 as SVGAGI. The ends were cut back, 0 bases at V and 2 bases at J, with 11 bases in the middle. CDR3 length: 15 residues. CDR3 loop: CASSYSQGGAYEQYF. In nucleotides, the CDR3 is TGTGCCAGCAGTTACTCCCAGGGGGGAGCCTACGAGCAGTACTTC.

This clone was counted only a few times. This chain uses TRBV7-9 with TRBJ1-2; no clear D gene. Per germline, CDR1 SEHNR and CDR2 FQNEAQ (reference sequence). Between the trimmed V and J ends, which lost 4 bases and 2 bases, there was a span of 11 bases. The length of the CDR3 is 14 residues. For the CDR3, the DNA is TGTGCCAGCAGCTCGCCCCGGGAGAACTATGGCTACACCTTC. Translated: CASSSPRENYGYTF. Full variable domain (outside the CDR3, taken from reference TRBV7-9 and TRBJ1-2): DTGVSQNPRHKITKRGQNVTFRCDPISEHNRLYWYRQTLGQGPEFLTYFQNEAQLEKSRLLSDRFSAERPKGSFSTLEIQRTEQGDSAMYLCASSSPRENYGYTFGSGTRLTVV.

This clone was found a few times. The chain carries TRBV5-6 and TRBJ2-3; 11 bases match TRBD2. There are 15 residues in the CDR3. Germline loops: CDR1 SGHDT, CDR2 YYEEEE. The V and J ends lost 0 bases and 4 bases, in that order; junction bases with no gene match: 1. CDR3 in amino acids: CASSLVAGGPDTQYF. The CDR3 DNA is TGTGCCAGCAGCTTGGTAGCGGGAGGGCCAGATACGCAGTATTTT.

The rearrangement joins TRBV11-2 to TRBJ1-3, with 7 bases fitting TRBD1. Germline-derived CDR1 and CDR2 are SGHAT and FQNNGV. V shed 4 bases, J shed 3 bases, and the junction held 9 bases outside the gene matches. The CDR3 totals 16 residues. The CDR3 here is CASSSGGRGYGNTIYF. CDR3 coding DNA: TGTGCCAGCAGCTCGGGCGGCAGGGGGTATGGAAACACCATATATTTT. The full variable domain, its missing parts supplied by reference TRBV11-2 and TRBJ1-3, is EAGVAQSPRYKIIEKRQSVAFWCNPISGHATLYWYQQILGQGPKLLIQFQNNGVVDDSQLPKDRFSAERLKGVDSTLKIQPAKLEDSAVYLCASSSGGRGYGNTIYFGEGSWLTVV.